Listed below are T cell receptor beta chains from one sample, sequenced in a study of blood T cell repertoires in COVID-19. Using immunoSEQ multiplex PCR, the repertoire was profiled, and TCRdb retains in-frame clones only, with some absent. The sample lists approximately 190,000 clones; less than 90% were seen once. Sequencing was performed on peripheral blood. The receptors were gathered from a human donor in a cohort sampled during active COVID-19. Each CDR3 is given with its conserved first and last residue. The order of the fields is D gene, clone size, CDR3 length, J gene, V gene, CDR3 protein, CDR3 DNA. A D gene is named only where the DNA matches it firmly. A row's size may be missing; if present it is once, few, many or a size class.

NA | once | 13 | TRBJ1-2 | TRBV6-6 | CASSRRANYGYTF | TGTGCCAGCAGCCGACGAGCTAACTATGGCTACACCTTC
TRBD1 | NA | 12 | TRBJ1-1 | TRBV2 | CASRPDRSPILF | TGTGCCAGCAGACCGGACAGGTCGCCAATTCTATTT
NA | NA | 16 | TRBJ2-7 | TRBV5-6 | CASSLDAGRWTYEQYF | TGTGCCAGCAGCTTGGACGCGGGCCGCTGGACCTACGAGCAGTACTTC
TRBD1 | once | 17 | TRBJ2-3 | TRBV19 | CASGGLRGDRATDTQYF | TGTGCCAGTGGAGGGCTACGGGGGGACAGGGCCACAGATACGCAGTATTTT
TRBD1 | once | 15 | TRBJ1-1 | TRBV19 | CASSLGGVGNTEAFF | TGTGCCAGTAGTTTAGGGGGCGTCGGGAACACTGAAGCTTTCTTT
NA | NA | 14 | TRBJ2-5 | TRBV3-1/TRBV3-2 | CASSQDLTQETQYF | TGTGCCAGCAGCCAAGATTTGACACAAGAGACCCAGTACTTC
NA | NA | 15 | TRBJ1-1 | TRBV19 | CASSIVGQLNTEAFF | TGTGCCAGTAGTATAGTCGGACAGTTGAACACTGAAGCTTTCTTT
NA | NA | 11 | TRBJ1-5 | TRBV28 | CASRGEGPQHF | TGTGCCAGCAGGGGTGAGGGGCCCCAGCATTTT
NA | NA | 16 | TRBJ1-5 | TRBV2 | CASSDSRGIGNQPQHF | TGTGCCAGCAGTGACTCCAGGGGAATTGGCAATCAGCCCCAGCATTTT
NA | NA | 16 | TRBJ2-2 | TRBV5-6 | CASSLAPGSNTGELFF | TGTGCCAGCAGCTTGGCCCCGGGTTCGAACACCGGGGAGCTGTTTTTT
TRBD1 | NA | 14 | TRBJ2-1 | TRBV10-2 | CASSEPTGGEEQFF | TGCGCCAGCAGTGAACCGACAGGGGGTGAGGAGCAGTTCTTC
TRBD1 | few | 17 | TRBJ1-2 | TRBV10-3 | CASQDRSGDSPNYGYTF | TGTGCCTCCCAAGACCGATCAGGGGACAGCCCTAACTATGGCTACACCTTC
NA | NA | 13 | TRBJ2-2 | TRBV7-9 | CASSVTNLRELFF | TGTGCCAGCAGCGTTACTAATCTCCGGGAGCTGTTTTTT
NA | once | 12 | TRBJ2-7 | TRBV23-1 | CASSVQAYEQYF | TGCGCCAGCTCGGTCCAGGCCTACGAGCAGTACTTC
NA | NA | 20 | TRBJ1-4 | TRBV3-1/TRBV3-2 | CASSQGQEWRNPGSSEKLFF | TGTGCCAGCAGCCAAGGCCAGGAATGGCGCAATCCAGGGTCTAGTGAAAAACTGTTTTTT
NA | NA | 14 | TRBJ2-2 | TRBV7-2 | CASSFRQGTGELFF | TGTGCCAGCAGCTTCCGTCAGGGAACCGGGGAGCTGTTTTTT
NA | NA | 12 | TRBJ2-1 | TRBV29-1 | CSKGVTYNEQFF | TGCAGCAAGGGAGTGACCTACAATGAGCAGTTCTTC
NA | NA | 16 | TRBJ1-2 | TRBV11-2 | CASSLSRRGNDYGYTF | TGTGCCAGCAGCTTGAGTAGGCGAGGGAATGACTATGGCTACACCTTC
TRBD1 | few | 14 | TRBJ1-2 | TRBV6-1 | CASSETGQFYGYTF | TGTGCCAGCAGTGAAACGGGACAGTTCTATGGCTACACCTTC
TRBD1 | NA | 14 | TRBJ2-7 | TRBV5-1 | CASSPDRGTDEQYF | TGCGCCAGCAGCCCGGACAGGGGCACGGACGAGCAGTACTTC
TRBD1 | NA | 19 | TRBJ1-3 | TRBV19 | CASNPGQGISWESGNTIYF | TGTGCCAGTAATCCGGGACAGGGGATTTCGTGGGAATCTGGAAACACCATATATTTT
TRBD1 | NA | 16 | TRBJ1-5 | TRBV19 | CASSTLDRGRGQPQHF | TGTGCCAGTAGCACCCTGGACAGGGGACGGGGGCAGCCCCAGCATTTT
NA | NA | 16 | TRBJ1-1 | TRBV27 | CASSLSRTRVLTEAFF | TGTGCCAGCAGTTTATCCCGGACTAGGGTCTTGACTGAAGCTTTCTTT
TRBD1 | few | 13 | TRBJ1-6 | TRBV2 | CASMPGQYSPLHF | TGTGCCAGCATGCCGGGACAGTATTCACCCCTCCACTTT
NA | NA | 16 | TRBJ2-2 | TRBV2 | CASSEMGGGVTGELFF | TGTGCCAGCAGTGAAATGGGTGGCGGCGTCACCGGGGAGCTGTTTTTT
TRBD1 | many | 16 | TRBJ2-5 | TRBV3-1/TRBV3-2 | CASSPRTGTYQETQYF | TGTGCCAGCAGCCCAAGGACAGGCACGTACCAAGAGACCCAGTACTTC
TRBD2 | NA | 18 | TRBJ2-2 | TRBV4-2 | CASSFSGAGGPRAGELFF | TGTGCCAGCAGCTTTTCGGGAGCGGGAGGGCCACGGGCCGGGGAGCTGTTTTTT
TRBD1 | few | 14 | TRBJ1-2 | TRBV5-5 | CASGSGQANYGYTF | TGTGCCAGCGGATCGGGACAGGCTAACTATGGCTACACCTTC
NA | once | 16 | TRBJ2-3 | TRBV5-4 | CASSASGQVLTDTQYF | TGTGCCAGCAGCGCGAGCGGGCAAGTCCTCACAGATACGCAGTATTTT
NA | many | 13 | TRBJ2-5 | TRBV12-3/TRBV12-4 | CASGEVRSGAQYF | TGTGCCAGCGGGGAGGTCCGGAGTGGGGCCCAGTACTTC
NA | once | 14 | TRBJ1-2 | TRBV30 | CAWSKNSWTDGYTF | TGTGCCTGGTCCAAGAACTCATGGACTGATGGCTACACCTTC
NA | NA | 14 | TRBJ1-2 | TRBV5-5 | CASSDRGGAGGYTF | TGTGCCAGCAGCGACCGAGGAGGGGCCGGCGGCTACACCTTC
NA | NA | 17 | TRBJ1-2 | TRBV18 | CASSPTQQASANYGYTF | TGTGCCAGCTCACCTACACAACAGGCTTCAGCTAACTATGGCTACACCTTC
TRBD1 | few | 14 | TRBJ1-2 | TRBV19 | CASNQGGVNYGYTF | TGTGCCAGTAACCAGGGGGGAGTCAACTATGGCTACACCTTC
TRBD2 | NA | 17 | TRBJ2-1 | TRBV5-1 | CASSLGLAGGYFDEQFF | TGCGCCAGCAGCTTGGGACTAGCGGGGGGGTACTTCGATGAGCAGTTCTTC
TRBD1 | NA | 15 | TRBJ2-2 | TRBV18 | CASSRGQGYTGELFF | TGTGCCAGCTCACGCGGACAGGGTTACACCGGGGAGCTGTTTTTT
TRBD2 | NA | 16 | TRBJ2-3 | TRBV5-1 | CASSHRTSGRTDTQYF | TGCGCCAGCAGCCATCGGACTAGCGGGAGAACAGATACGCAGTATTTT
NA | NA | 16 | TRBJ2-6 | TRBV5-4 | CASTTRRGSGANVLTF | TGTGCCAGCACCACCCGAAGGGGTTCTGGGGCCAACGTCCTGACTTTC
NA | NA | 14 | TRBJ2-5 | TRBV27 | CASSRSSTGETQYF | TGTGCCAGCAGCCGCAGTAGCACGGGAGAGACCCAGTACTTC
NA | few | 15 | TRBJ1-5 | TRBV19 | CASSIEGLSNQPQHF | TGTGCCAGTAGTATAGAAGGACTCAGCAATCAGCCCCAGCATTTT
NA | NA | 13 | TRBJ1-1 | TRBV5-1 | CASSLQGSTEAFF | TGCGCCAGCAGCTTACAGGGAAGCACTGAAGCTTTCTTT
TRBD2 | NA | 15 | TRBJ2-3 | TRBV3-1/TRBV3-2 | CASSQDYGGGDTQYF | TGTGCCAGCAGCCAAGATTACGGGGGGGGAGATACGCAGTATTTT
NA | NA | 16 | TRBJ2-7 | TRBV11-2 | CASSPRRTGSSYEQYF | TGTGCCAGCAGCCCGAGACGAACAGGTAGCTCCTACGAGCAGTACTTC
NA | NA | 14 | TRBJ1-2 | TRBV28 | CASSLPGVGYGYTF | TGTGCCAGCAGTTTACCGGGTGTAGGTTATGGCTACACCTTC
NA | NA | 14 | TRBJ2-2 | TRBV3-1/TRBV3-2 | CASSQGSGTGELFF | TGTGCCAGCAGCCAAGGTTCGGGGACCGGGGAGCTGTTTTTT